Following are 7 T cell receptor beta chains from one sample sequenced in a study of blood T cell repertoires in COVID-19. Using immunoSEQ multiplex PCR, the repertoire was profiled, and TCRdb retains in-frame clones only, with some absent. In the table there are 190,000 or so clones, around 87% of which are singletons. The specimen sequenced was peripheral blood. The origin of the receptors is a man in his forties with active or convalescent COVID-19.

The sample holds many counts of this clone. This chain connects TRBV4-2 to TRBJ2-3; 11 bases map to TRBD2. The CDR3 has 16 amino acids. Germline V gene data show CDR1 as LGHNA and CDR2 as YNFKEQ. V lost 3 bases and J lost 7; bases outside the gene matches: 9. CDR3 loop: CASSHEPGLADYTQYF. For the CDR3, the DNA is TGTGCCAGCAGCCACGAACCGGGACTAGCGGACTATACGCAGTATTTT.

The gene calls are TRBV3-1 (or the pseudogene TRBV3-2) and TRBJ2-3; 11 bases match TRBD2. The CDR3 is 15 amino acids. Trimming cost V 4 bases and J 4 bases; bases outside gene matches: 4. Germline loops: CDR1 LGHDT, CDR2 YNNKEL (reference sequence). CDR3 protein: CASSPFSGGADTQYF. The CDR3 bases are TGTGCCAGCAGCCCGTTTAGCGGGGGGGCAGATACGCAGTATTTT.

V usage is TRBV28 and J usage is TRBJ2-7; TRBD2 is a possible D gene (7 bases). V gave up 5 bases and J gave up 12 bases, with 17 bases separating them. The CDR3 has 12 residues. Germline-derived CDR1 and CDR2 are MDHEN and SYDVKM. CDR3 in DNA: TGTGCCAGCAGTCCGACCCGCGGGGGCCCGTACTTC. It specifies CASSPTRGGPYF.

The V and J genes are TRBV14 and TRBJ1-4; D is ambiguous. From germline, CDR1 is SGHDN and CDR2 FVKESK. The CDR3 extends over 13 amino acids. The ends were cut back, 0 bases at V and 8 bases at J, with 7 bases in the middle. CDR3 sequence (DNA): TGTGCCAGCAGCCAAGATCTGGGCGAAAAACTGTTTTTT. Protein product: CASSQDLGEKLFF.

This clone has just one count. CDR3 nucleotide sequence: TGCGCCAGCAGCCCCCGGGACAGGGGGTTATCCGGGGAGCTGTTTTTT. The encoded protein is CASSPRDRGLSGELFF. The chain uses TRBV4-3 and TRBJ2-2, with TRBD1 matching over 11 bases. The V and J ends lost 4 bases and 6 bases, in that order; junction bases with no gene match: 7. Germline CDR1 is LGHNA and CDR2 is YSLEER. This CDR3 has 16 amino acids.

J is TRBJ1-4 and V is TRBV7-2; D is perhaps TRBD1 (5 bases). CDR1 is SGHTA and CDR2 is FQGNSA in the germline V gene. CDR3 length: 15 amino acids. The germline V and J ends were trimmed by 5 bases and 0 bases, with 10 bases remaining between them. CDR3 DNA: TGTGCCAGCAGCGCCTCACAGGCAACTAATGAAAAACTGTTTTTT. Its translation is CASSASQATNEKLFF. Full variable domain (outside the CDR3, taken from reference TRBV7-2 and TRBJ1-4): GAGVSQSPSNKVTEKGKDVELRCDPISGHTALYWYRQSLGQGLEFLIYFQGNSAPDKSGLPSDRFSAERTGGSVSTLTIQRTQQEDSAVYLCASSASQATNEKLFFGSGTQLSVL.

The V call is TRBV19, the J call TRBJ1-5, with no clear D. Trimming removed 5 bases from V and 5 bases from J, with 10 bases in between. Germline CDR1 reads LNHDA; CDR2 reads SQIVND (reference sequence). The CDR3 contains 13 residues. As DNA, the CDR3 is TGTGCCAGTAGTCTCCCCGGGGATCAGCCCCAGCATTTT. The encoded protein is CASSLPGDQPQHF.